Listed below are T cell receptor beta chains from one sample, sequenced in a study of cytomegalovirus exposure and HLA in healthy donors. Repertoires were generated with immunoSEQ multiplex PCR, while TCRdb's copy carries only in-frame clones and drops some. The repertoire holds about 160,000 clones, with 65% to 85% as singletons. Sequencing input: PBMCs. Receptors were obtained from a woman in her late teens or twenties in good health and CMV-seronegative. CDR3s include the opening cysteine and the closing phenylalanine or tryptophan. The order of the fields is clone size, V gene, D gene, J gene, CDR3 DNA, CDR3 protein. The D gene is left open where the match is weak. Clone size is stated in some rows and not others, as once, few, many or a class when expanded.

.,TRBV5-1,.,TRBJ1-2,TGCGCCAGCAGCTTGGGGACTAAAAACTATGGCTACACCTTC,CASSLGTKNYGYTF
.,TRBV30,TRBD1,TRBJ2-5,TGTGCCTGGGGGACCGGACAGGGGGATCTGACCCAGTACTTC,CAWGTGQGDLTQYF
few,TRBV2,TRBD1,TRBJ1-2,TGTGCCAGCAGCGACGGACAGGGCATTCATGGCTACACCTTC,CASSDGQGIHGYTF
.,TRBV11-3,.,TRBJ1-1,TGTGCCAGCAGCTCCCGGGGGAACCCGGAGGCTTTCTTT,CASSSRGNPEAFF
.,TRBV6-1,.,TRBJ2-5,TGTGCCAGCGGTGAAAGGTTGTACCTACAGGCGCAGCAGTACTTC,CASGERLYLQAQQYF
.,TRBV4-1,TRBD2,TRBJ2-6,TGCGCCAGCAGCCAGAACGCCTGGACTAGCGGGAGCTCTGGGGCCAACGGCCTGACTTTC,CASSQNAWTSGSSGANGLTF
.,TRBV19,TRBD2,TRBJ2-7,TGTGCCAGTAGTTTTAGCGGGGGGCCAACCTACGAGCAGTACTTC,CASSFSGGPTYEQYF
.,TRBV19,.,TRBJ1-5,TGTGCCAGTAGTATTAGTATAGGGGCAGGGGCCAATCAGCCCCAGCATTTT,CASSISIGAGANQPQHF
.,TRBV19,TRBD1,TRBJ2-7,TGTGCCAGTAGTATATTTTCGAACAGGGGGGCCTACGAGCAGTACTTC,CASSIFSNRGAYEQYF
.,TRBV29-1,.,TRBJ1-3,TGCAGCGTTGTCGTGGGGGGTATCGGGGGAAACACCATATATTTT,CSVVVGGIGGNTIYF
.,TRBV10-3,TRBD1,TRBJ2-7,TGTGCCATCAGTGAGTCCGGGACAGCCTACGAGCAGTACTTC,CAISESGTAYEQYF
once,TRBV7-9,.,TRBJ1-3,TGTGCCAGCAGAGCCGGGACAACAGGAAACACCATATATTTT,CASRAGTTGNTIYF
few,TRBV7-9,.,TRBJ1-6,TGTGCCAGCAGTCAAGGGACAACAGACATGTCACCCCTCCACTTT,CASSQGTTDMSPLHF
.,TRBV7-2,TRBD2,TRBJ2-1,TGTGCCAGCAGCTCCTGGGGTTGGGGGGGAACTAATGAGCAGTTCTTC,CASSSWGWGGTNEQFF
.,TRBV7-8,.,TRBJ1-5,TGTGCCAGCAGCTTCGTGACAGGCAATCAGCCCCAGCATTTT,CASSFVTGNQPQHF
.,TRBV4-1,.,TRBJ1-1,TGCGCCAGCAGCCTGTCCAGGGTAGATCTCACTGAAGCTTTCTTT,CASSLSRVDLTEAFF
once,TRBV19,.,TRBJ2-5,TGTGCCAGTAGGGGAGCGAACCAAGAGACCCAGTACTTC,CASRGANQETQYF
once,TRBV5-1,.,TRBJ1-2,TGCGCCAGCAGCTTCGAGGGGGAATATGGCTACACCTTC,CASSFEGEYGYTF
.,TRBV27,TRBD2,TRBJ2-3,TGTGCCAGCAGTTTATCGAGCGGGGTGGGCACAGATACGCAGTATTTT,CASSLSSGVGTDTQYF
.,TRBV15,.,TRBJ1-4,TGTGCCACGGGGAGAGACCCAGGAAGGAATGAAAAACTGTTTTTT,CATGRDPGRNEKLFF
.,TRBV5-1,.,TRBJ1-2,TGCGCCAGCAGCACCGGCCCAGGGCCCTATGGCTACACCTTC,CASSTGPGPYGYTF
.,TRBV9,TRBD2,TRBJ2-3,TGTGCCAGCAGCCTCGGCGGGGGGGGCACAGATACGCAGTATTTT,CASSLGGGGTDTQYF
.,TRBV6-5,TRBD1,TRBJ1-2,TGTGCCAGCAGTTACCCGACAGGGCTCGGCTACACCTTC,CASSYPTGLGYTF
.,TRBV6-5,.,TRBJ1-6,TGTGCCAGCAGTTACTCAGGGAGGACCTATAATTCACCCCTCCACTTT,CASSYSGRTYNSPLHF
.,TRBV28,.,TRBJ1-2,TGTGCCAGCAGTTTAACGGGTGGAGCAGGGACACAATTTGGCTACACCTTC,CASSLTGGAGTQFGYTF
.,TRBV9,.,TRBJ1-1,TGTGCCAGCAGCGTAGACCAGCGACCGTTGCTTGATTTT,CASSVDQRPLLDF
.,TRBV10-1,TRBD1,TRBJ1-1,TGCGCCAGCAGTGACACCGGGACAGGGTACATTGAAGCTTTCTTT,CASSDTGTGYIEAFF
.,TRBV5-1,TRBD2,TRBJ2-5,TGCGCCAGCAGCCTTCTACTAGCGGACCAAGAGACCCAGTACTTC,CASSLLLADQETQYF
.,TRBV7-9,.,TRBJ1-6,TGTGCCAGCAGCTTAAACTCCTATAATTCACCCCCCCACTTT,CASSLNSYNSPPHF
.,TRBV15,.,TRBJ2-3,TGTGCCACCAGCAGCAGACAGACTACAGATACGCAGTATTTT,CATSSRQTTDTQYF
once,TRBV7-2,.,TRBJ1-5,TGTGCCAGCAGCTTAGATGGCAGATACAATCAGCCCCAGCATTTT,CASSLDGRYNQPQHF
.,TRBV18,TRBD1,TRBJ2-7,TGTGCCAGCTCACCATGGACAGGGGGTTGGAACGAGCAGTACTTC,CASSPWTGGWNEQYF
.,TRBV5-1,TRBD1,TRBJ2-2,TGCGCCAGCAGTATGGGGCCAGGGGGATCGACCACCGGGGAGCTGTTTTTT,CASSMGPGGSTTGELFF
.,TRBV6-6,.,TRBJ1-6,TGTGCCAGCATGGTGGGGAGAAGGGATTCACCCCTCCACTTT,CASMVGRRDSPLHF
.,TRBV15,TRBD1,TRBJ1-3,TGTGCCACCAGCAGCTCAAGGACAGGGCTTGGAAACACCATATATTTT,CATSSSRTGLGNTIYF
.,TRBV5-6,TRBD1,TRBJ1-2,TGTGCCAGCAGCTCCCTAGACAGGGGGCGAGCTAACTATGGCTACACCTTC,CASSSLDRGRANYGYTF
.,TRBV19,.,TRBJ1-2,TGTGCCAGTATTACAGGGAGAGGAGGCTACACCTTC,CASITGRGGYTF
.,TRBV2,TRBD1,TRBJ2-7,TGTGCCAGCACAGACAGGGGCACCTACGAGCAGTACTTC,CASTDRGTYEQYF
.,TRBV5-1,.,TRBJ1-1,TGCGCCAGCAGCTTGACTATTACAGGGAACACTGAAGCTTTCTTT,CASSLTITGNTEAFF
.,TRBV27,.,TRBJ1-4,TGTGCCAGCAGTTTTGGGCAGTTTAATGAAAAACTGTTTTTT,CASSFGQFNEKLFF
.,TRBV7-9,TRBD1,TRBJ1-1,TGTGCCAGCAGCTTAGGGGACAGATTGAACACTGAAGCTTTCTTT,CASSLGDRLNTEAFF
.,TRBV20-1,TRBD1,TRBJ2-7,TGCAGTGCTCAGGGGGTCGAGCAGTACTTC,CSAQGVEQYF
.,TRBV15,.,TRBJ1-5,TGTGCCACCAGCACACGGGACACCTACAATCAGCCCCAGCATTTT,CATSTRDTYNQPQHF
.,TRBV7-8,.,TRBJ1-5,TGTGCCAGCAGCTTACTGGACAGCCTTCCGAATAGCAATCAGCCCCAGCATTTT,CASSLLDSLPNSNQPQHF
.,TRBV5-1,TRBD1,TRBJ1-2,TGCGCCAGCAGCTTGGGGCAGGGGGCCGGCTACACCTTC,CASSLGQGAGYTF
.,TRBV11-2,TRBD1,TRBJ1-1,TGTGCCAGCAGCTTAGATCCACGGGACAGGGGGCAGCGCAACACTGAAGCTTTCTTT,CASSLDPRDRGQRNTEAFF
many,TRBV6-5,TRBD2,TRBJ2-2,TGTGCCAGCAGTCCAGGGACTAGCGTTACCGGGGAGCTGTTTTTT,CASSPGTSVTGELFF
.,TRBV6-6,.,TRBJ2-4,TGTGCCAGCAGAGACACAGGGTTCCGCAAAAACATTCAGTACTTC,CASRDTGFRKNIQYF
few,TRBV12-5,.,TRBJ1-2,TGTGCTAGTGGTTTGTCGAACGGTCCTAACTATGGCTACACCTTC,CASGLSNGPNYGYTF
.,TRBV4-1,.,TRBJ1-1,TGCGCCAGCAGCGCGACAGACACTGAAGCTTTCTTT,CASSATDTEAFF
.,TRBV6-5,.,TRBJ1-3,TGTGCCAGCAGTTACGGGCAGTTGGGAAACACCATATATTTT,CASSYGQLGNTIYF
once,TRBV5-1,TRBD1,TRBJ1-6,TGCGCCAGCAGCCCGATAGGACAGGGGTTTTCACCCCTCCACTTT,CASSPIGQGFSPLHF
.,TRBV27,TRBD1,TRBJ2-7,TGTGCCAGCAGGAGAACAGGGGGCCTCGACGAGCAGTACTTC,CASRRTGGLDEQYF
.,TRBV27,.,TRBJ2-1,TGTGCCAGCAGTTCGTCGTGGCGTCGGGATGAGCAGTTCTTC,CASSSSWRRDEQFF